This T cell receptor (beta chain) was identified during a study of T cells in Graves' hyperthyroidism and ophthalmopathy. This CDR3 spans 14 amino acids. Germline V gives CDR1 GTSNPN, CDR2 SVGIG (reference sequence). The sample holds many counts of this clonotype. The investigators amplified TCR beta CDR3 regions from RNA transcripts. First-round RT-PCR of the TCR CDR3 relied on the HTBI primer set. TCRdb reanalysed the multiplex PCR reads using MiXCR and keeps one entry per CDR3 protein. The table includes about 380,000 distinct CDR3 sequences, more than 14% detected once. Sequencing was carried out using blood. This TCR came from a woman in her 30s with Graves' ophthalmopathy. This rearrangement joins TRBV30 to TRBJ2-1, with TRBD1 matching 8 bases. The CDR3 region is CASNAGGNYNEQFF. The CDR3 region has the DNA TGTGCATCAAACGCAGGGGGCAACTACAATGAGCAGTTCTTC.